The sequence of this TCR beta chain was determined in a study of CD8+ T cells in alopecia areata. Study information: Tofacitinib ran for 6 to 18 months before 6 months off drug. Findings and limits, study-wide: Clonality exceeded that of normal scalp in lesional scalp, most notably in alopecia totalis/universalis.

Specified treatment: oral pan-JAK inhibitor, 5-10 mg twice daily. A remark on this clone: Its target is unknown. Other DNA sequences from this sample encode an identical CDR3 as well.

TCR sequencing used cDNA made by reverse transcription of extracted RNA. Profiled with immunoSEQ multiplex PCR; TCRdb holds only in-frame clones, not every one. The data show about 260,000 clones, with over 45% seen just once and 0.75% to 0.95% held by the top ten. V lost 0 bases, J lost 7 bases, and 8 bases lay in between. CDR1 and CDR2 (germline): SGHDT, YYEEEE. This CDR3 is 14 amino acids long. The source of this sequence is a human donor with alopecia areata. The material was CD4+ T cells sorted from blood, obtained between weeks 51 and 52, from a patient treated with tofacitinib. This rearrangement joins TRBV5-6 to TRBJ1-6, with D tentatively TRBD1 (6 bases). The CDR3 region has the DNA TGTGCCAGCAGCTTGGGAAGGGGGAATTCACCCCTCCACTTT. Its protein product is CASSLGRGNSPLHF.